A single sample is the source of the 5 T cell receptor beta chains below, sequenced in a study of OX40 agonist ivuxolimab in advanced cancers. Sequencing used immunoSEQ multiplex PCR; TCRdb keeps in-frame clones, though not all of them. The sample shows tens of thousands of clones, 75% to 90% of them seen only once. This specimen consisted of CD4+ or CD8+ T cells sorted from blood, obtained in a trial of the OX40 agonist ivuxolimab. These receptors originate from an adult with an advanced solid tumor such as melanoma, head and neck, liver or kidney cancer.

The rearrangement joins TRBV10-1 to TRBJ2-7; TRBD1 aligns across 8 bases. V was clipped by 3 bases and J by 3 bases; unmatched bases: 7. This CDR3 contains 15 residues. Germline values: CDR1 WNHNN, CDR2 SYGVQD (reference sequence). CDR3 in DNA: TGCGCCAGCAGTGACTCTGGACAGGGCTTCTACGAGCAGTACTTC. This sequence encodes CASSDSGQGFYEQYF.

This clone was counted once. J is TRBJ2-7 and V is TRBV10-3, with D unresolved. Trimming took 2 bases from V and 0 from J, leaving 8 bases between them. Germline V gives CDR1 ENHRY, CDR2 SYGVKD. The CDR3 length is 14 residues. The CDR3 bases are TGTGCCATCAGTGAGGGCAGGTTCTCCTACGAGCAGTACTTC. Its protein product is CAISEGRFSYEQYF.

This rearrangement joins TRBV5-6 to TRBJ1-2, with D possibly matching TRBD1 (6 bases). V was clipped by 2 bases and J by 5 bases, with 10 bases between them. The V gene's germline CDR1 is SGHDT and CDR2 YYEEEE. This CDR3 spans 13 amino acids. The CDR3: CASSLRDTYGYTF. CDR3 DNA: TGTGCCAGCAGCTTACGGGACACATATGGCTACACCTTC.

The CDR3 loop is CASSHRDQSSYNEQFF. The CDR3 bases are TGTGCCAGCAGCCACCGGGACCAGAGCTCCTACAATGAGCAGTTCTTC. The J gene is TRBJ2-1, the V gene TRBV7-9; D assignment may be TRBD1 or TRBD2 (5 bases each). With 5 bases removed from V and 0 bases from J, the gap between germline ends came to 14 bases. Germline V gene lookup returns CDR1 SEHNR and CDR2 FQNEAQ (reference sequence). The CDR3 contains 16 residues.

The rearrangement links TRBV9 to TRBJ1-4; TRBD1 agrees at 8 bases. The J segment lost 0 bases and the V segment lost 4 bases, leaving 8 bases of the junction unmatched. CDR1 and CDR2 (germline): SGDLS, YYNGEE. The CDR3 loop spans 17 amino acids. In nucleotides, the CDR3 is TGTGCCAGCAGCCCCCGACAGGGGAGTACAACTAATGAAAAACTGTTTTTT. This sequence encodes CASSPRQGSTTNEKLFF. Full variable domain (outside the CDR3, taken from reference TRBV9 and TRBJ1-4): DSGVTQTPKHLITATGQRVTLRCSPRSGDLSVYWYQQSLDQGLQFLIQYYNGEERAKGNILERFSAQQFPDLHSELNLSSLELGDSALYFCASSPRQGSTTNEKLFFGSGTQLSVL.